A single T cell receptor (beta chain) is shown here with its context. Authors' methods: Estimates of nucleated cell counts were drawn from the amplification of reference gene primers. This table comes from immunoSEQ multiplex PCR, and its TCRdb copy is limited to in-frame clones, with some not included. From that table come the V and J calls and clone size; the DNA was used to work out D and trimming. The sample comprises tens of thousands of clones, around 80% of which are singletons, and more than 5.5% rests with the top ten. The entry originates in a study of blood T cell repertoires in COVID-19. Study-level information: Samples representing acute and convalescent COVID-19 were sourced from the United States, Italy and Spain. In each case, the material was cDNA or gDNA derived from T cells, B-cell-depleted T cells, or PBMCs.

V lost 4 bases to trimming and J lost 1 base; unmatched junction nucleotides: 6. The CDR3 contains 15 residues. Germline values: CDR1 LGHNA, CDR2 YSLEER. Sequenced: peripheral blood. This TCR was sampled from a man aged 45-65 years with active or convalescent COVID-19. The chain uses TRBV4-3 and TRBJ2-5; 7 bases match TRBD1. The CDR3 coding sequence is TGCGCCAGCAGCCTAGTAACAGGGGCCCAAGAGACCCAGTACTTC. It codes for CASSLVTGAQETQYF.